The present TCR beta chain was sequenced within a study of shared clonotypes between healthy human individuals. The CDR3 sequence is 15 residues long. J lost 2 bases, V lost 6 bases, and 6 bases had no gene match. CDR1 is SEHNR, CDR2 FQNEAQ, per germline (reference sequence). The genomic DNA of each subset was split evenly across several immunoSEQ plates. Assay: immunoSEQ multiplex PCR; the TCRdb copy retains only in-frame clones and omits some. The data hold over 2 million clones, with 90% to 95% observed a single time. This sequence was found in a young man in good health. V and J are TRBV7-9 and TRBJ2-5, with 10 bases that match TRBD1. Input material: naive CD4+ T cells sorted from blood. Specified subset: CD45RA+ positively selected. The CDR3 DNA reads TGTGCCAGCAGGTCCGGGACAGGGGTGCAAGAGACCCAGTACTTC. It yields the protein CASRSGTGVQETQYF.